Given below is one TCR beta chain in context. The data originate from a study of blood T cell repertoires in COVID-19. Study-level information: Material from acute and convalescent COVID-19 was sourced from the United States, Italy and Spain.

The assay was immunoSEQ multiplex PCR, and TCRdb's table has in-frame clones only and misses some. The table has 53,000 or so clones, 76% seen once. The clonotype was recovered from a man aged 50 to 60 with active or convalescent COVID-19. The sequenced sample was peripheral blood.

The CDR3 bases are TGTGCCAGCAGCTTGGCCGGGACAGCCACCTACGAGCAGTACTTC. Translating gives CASSLAGTATYEQYF. The chain links TRBV7-2 to TRBJ2-7; 7 nucleotides align to TRBD1. Trimming removed 3 bases from V and 2 bases from J; junction bases left unmatched: 7. The CDR3 covers 15 residues. Germline CDR1 SGHTA, CDR2 FQGNSA.